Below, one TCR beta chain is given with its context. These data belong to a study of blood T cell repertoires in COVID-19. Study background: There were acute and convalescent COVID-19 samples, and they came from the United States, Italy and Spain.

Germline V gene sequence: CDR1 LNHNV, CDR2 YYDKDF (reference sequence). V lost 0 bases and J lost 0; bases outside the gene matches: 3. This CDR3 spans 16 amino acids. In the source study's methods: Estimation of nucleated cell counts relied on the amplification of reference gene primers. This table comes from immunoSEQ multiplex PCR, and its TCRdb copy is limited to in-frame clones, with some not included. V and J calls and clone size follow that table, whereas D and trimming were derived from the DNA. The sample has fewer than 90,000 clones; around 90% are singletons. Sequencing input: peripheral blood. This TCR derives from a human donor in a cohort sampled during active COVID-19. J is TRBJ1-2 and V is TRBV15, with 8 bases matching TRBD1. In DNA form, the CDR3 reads TGTGCCACCAGCAGAGATCGGACAGGGACTAACTATGGCTACACCTTC. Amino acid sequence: CATSRDRTGTNYGYTF.